These T cell receptor beta chains were read from a single sample in a study of shared clonotypes between healthy human individuals. TCRdb's copy holds only in-frame clones and misses some; the assay was immunoSEQ multiplex PCR. The sample includes 450,000 to 700,000 clones, just under 97% seen only once; the top ten take over 0.09%. Input material: naive CD8+ T cells sorted from blood. The receptor set was obtained from a woman younger than 45 in good health. Each CDR3 is given with its conserved first and last residue. Expanded clones are given a class, and other clones once, few, many or no size at all.

CDR3aa,j_gene,v_gene,abundance
CASSQDWGAYNEQFF,TRBJ2-1,TRBV14,NA
CASQARGLHGYTF,TRBJ1-2,TRBV6-1,few
CASSSGLFSNQPQHF,TRBJ1-5,TRBV28,NA
CASSDRANNQPQHF,TRBJ1-5,TRBV6-5,NA
CASSRPQRTASYEQYF,TRBJ2-7,TRBV7-8,NA
CSVYEFGDTSYEQYF,NA,TRBV29-1,NA
CASSIGLAGSRSYEQYF,TRBJ2-7,TRBV19,NA
CASSLEGATGPNTEAFF,TRBJ1-1,TRBV9,NA
CASSQDGGAYEQYF,TRBJ2-7,TRBV4-1,NA
CASSEGAGHIQYF,TRBJ2-4,TRBV10-2,NA
CAWSEGGGRTF,TRBJ1-4,TRBV30,NA
CASSSTGWRTQYF,TRBJ2-5,TRBV25-1,NA
CASSQDRVYEQYF,TRBJ2-7,TRBV28,NA
CASRAGFYGYTF,TRBJ1-2,TRBV27,NA
CASSSGTAGANVLTF,TRBJ2-6,TRBV27,NA
CASSYLLGQGASEQFF,TRBJ2-1,TRBV27,NA
CASTSGGELSADRYEQYF,TRBJ2-7,TRBV19,NA
CASSHPGQGLYEQYF,TRBJ2-7,TRBV7-9,NA
CASSLLAGGIGELFF,TRBJ2-2,TRBV6-5,once
CASSEGTDTQYF,TRBJ2-3,TRBV5-4,NA
CASSKGTGSSYEQYF,TRBJ2-7,TRBV4-2,NA
CASSDGTVYEQYF,TRBJ2-7,TRBV27,NA
CASSANDEQFF,TRBJ2-1,TRBV28,once
CASSLRQGVNTEAFF,TRBJ1-1,TRBV4-1,NA
CASSPRTSGSNEQYF,TRBJ2-7,TRBV18,NA
CSASGTENTGELFF,TRBJ2-2,TRBV29-1,NA
CASSPGGNYGYTF,TRBJ1-2,TRBV27,NA
CASGPGPGLYGYTF,TRBJ1-2,TRBV12-5,NA
CASSQYFGPSANEKLFF,TRBJ1-4,TRBV7-9,NA
CASSFGQGAFEQYF,TRBJ2-7,TRBV27,NA
CASSPASDYEQYF,TRBJ2-7,TRBV11-2,NA
CARSPDRVVGSNQPQHF,TRBJ1-5,TRBV5-3,NA
CASSLGLLLEQYF,TRBJ2-7,TRBV28,NA
CASSPPGLALLEEQYF,TRBJ2-7,TRBV27,NA
CASSVQGAGTDTQYF,TRBJ2-3,TRBV9,few
CASSNTGFYEQYF,TRBJ2-7,TRBV5-4,NA
CASALQGSSYEQYF,TRBJ2-7,TRBV12-5,NA
CASSISQTPVEQFF,TRBJ2-1,TRBV19,NA